Following are 29 T cell receptor beta chains from one sample sequenced in a study of blood T cell repertoires in COVID-19. Method: immunoSEQ multiplex PCR; TCRdb's copy keeps in-frame clones and lacks some. The repertoire holds 150,000 to 200,000 clones, with roughly 85% as singletons. Material: peripheral blood. The receptors come from a man aged 55 to 70 with acute or convalescent COVID-19.

There are a few counts of this clone. This chain uses TRBV7-3 with TRBJ2-3; a weak D match, TRBD2 (5 bases). CDR1 and CDR2 from the germline V gene are SGHTA and FQGTGA. CDR3 size: 15 residues. With 2 bases removed from V and 2 bases from J, the gap between germline ends came to 11 bases. This chain's CDR3 is CASSLYSGDTDTQYF. The CDR3, as DNA: TGTGCCAGCAGCTTATACAGCGGAGACACAGATACGCAGTATTTT. The full variable domain, with the rest looked up from reference TRBV7-3 and TRBJ2-3, is GAGVSQTPSNKVTEKGKYVELRCDPISGHTALYWYRQSLGQGPEFLIYFQGTGAADDSGLPNDRFFAVRPEGSVSTLKIQRTERGDSAVYLCASSLYSGDTDTQYFGPGTRLTVL.

The chain has TRBV20-1 and TRBJ1-5; 10 bases map to TRBD1. Looked up from germline, CDR1 is DFQATT and CDR2 is SNEGSKA (reference sequence). The CDR3 runs to 16 residues. J gave up 6 bases and V 3 bases, and 11 bases lay outside the gene matches. The CDR3 loop is CSASWVGTGVPQPQHF. The CDR3 DNA is TGCAGTGCTAGTTGGGTCGGGACAGGGGTTCCTCAGCCCCAGCATTTT.

In DNA, the CDR3 is TGTGCCAGCAGCCAAGATCCCCGGGGCTTCCTAGGGGGCGGGGAGCTGTTTTTT. Translation gives CASSQDPRGFLGGGELFF. The V gene is TRBV3-1 (or the pseudogene TRBV3-2), the J gene TRBJ2-2, with D tentatively TRBD1 (6 bases). Deletions cut 0 bases from V and 7 bases from J, with 21 bases between. Germline assignment: CDR1 LGHDT and CDR2 YNNKEL (reference sequence). This CDR3 is 18 amino acids long.

The rearrangement links TRBV6-6 to TRBJ2-7; no clear D gene. Germline V CDR1 and CDR2: MNHNY, SVGAGI (reference sequence). This CDR3 comprises 13 residues. The V end lost 6 bases, the J end lost 5 bases, and 14 bases lay between the germline ends. The CDR3 region has the DNA TGTGCCAGCAGACCGACACTTTACCACGAGCAGTACTTC. Protein sequence: CASRPTLYHEQYF.

V is TRBV14 and J is TRBJ1-3, with unresolved D. CDR1 and CDR2 from the germline V gene are SGHDN and FVKESK. The CDR3 loop spans 16 amino acids. V was pared by 4 bases and J by 0 bases, with 13 bases between. CDR3 in DNA: TGTGCCAGCAGCCCCGGTCGAGGAAACTCTGGAAACACCATATATTTT. It encodes CASSPGRGNSGNTIYF. Supplemented by reference TRBV14 and TRBJ1-3, the full variable domain reads EAGVTQFPSHSVIEKGQTVTLRCDPISGHDNLYWYRRVMGKEIKFLLHFVKESKQDESGMPNNRFLAERTGGTYSTLKVQPAELEDSGVYFCASSPGRGNSGNTIYFGEGSWLTVV.

The V and J genes are TRBV28 and TRBJ2-7, with 7 bases that match TRBD1. Germline values: CDR1 MDHEN, CDR2 SYDVKM. The V gene end was trimmed by 6 bases and the J gene end by 4 bases; junction bases not matched to a gene: 9. The CDR3 sequence is 14 residues long. This CDR3 is CASRRQGNVYEQYF. DNA for the CDR3: TGTGCCAGCAGACGACAGGGTAATGTATACGAGCAGTACTTC.

The chain combines TRBV11-2 with TRBJ2-2; 7 bases are a match to TRBD1. The CDR3 is 17 amino acids. Germline V gives CDR1 SGHAT, CDR2 FQNNGV. With 3 bases clipped from V and 4 bases from J, the junction kept 11 bases outside the gene matches. The DNA for the CDR3 is TGTGCCAGCAGCTTCCCACCGGGACAGCGGAGCACCGGGGAGCTGTTTTTT. It translates to CASSFPPGQRSTGELFF. The full variable domain, completed using reference TRBV11-2 and TRBJ2-2, is EAGVAQSPRYKIIEKRQSVAFWCNPISGHATLYWYQQILGQGPKLLIQFQNNGVVDDSQLPKDRFSAERLKGVDSTLKIQPAKLEDSAVYLCASSFPPGQRSTGELFFGEGSRLTVL.

This clone showed up just once. The genes are TRBV5-8 and TRBJ1-4; TRBD1 aligns across 7 bases. Per germline, CDR1 SGHTS and CDR2 YDEGEE. The CDR3 is 16 residues long. J gave up 5 bases and V 3 bases, and 10 bases lay outside the gene matches. DNA of the CDR3: TGTGCCAGCAGCTCAAACCCAGGGGGTTGGAATGAAAAACTGTTTTTT. Its translation is CASSSNPGGWNEKLFF.

The chain joins TRBV10-3 to TRBJ2-1; TRBD1 matches at 10 bases. This CDR3 is 16 amino acids long. Germline CDR1 is ENHRY and CDR2 is SYGVKD. V was clipped by 4 bases and J by 2 bases; unmatched bases: 5. The CDR3 protein is CAISGPGQGTYNEQFF. Written as DNA, the CDR3 is TGTGCCATCAGTGGACCGGGACAGGGGACCTACAATGAGCAGTTCTTC.

The chain joins TRBV29-1 to TRBJ1-2; D perhaps matches TRBD1 (5 bases). The V gene's germline CDR1 is SQVTM and CDR2 ANQGSEA. The CDR3 length is 13 residues. V lost 4 bases and J 4 bases, leaving 13 bases between the germline ends. Here the CDR3 DNA reads TGCAGCGTTGGGAGGGACTTGACCTATGGCTACACCTTC. Its translation is CSVGRDLTYGYTF.

The rearrangement links TRBV5-1 to TRBJ1-2, with a possible D match to TRBD1 (5 bases). Germline V gives CDR1 SGHRS, CDR2 YFSETQ. The CDR3 is 14 residues long. V lost 8 bases to trimming and J lost 2 bases, with 16 bases between them. The CDR3 DNA reads TGCGCCAGTAAGGGAGGGACGGAAAACTATGGCTACACCTTC. Encoded protein: CASKGGTENYGYTF.

This chain joins TRBV27 and TRBJ2-7; a possible D gene is TRBD1 (5 bases). The CDR3 covers 14 residues. Germline V CDR1 and CDR2: MNHEY, SMNVEV (reference sequence). Between the trimmed V and J ends, which lost 2 bases and 4 bases, there was a span of 12 bases. CDR3 protein: CASSLTGPGYEQYF. The CDR3 nucleotides read TGTGCCAGCAGTTTAACAGGTCCCGGGTACGAGCAGTACTTC.

The chain employs TRBV5-1 and TRBJ1-5, with D possibly matching TRBD1 (5 bases). V was trimmed by 2 bases and J by 5 bases, leaving 8 bases between them. Germline CDR1 is SGHRS and CDR2 is YFSETQ. CDR3 size: 13 residues. The CDR3 loop is CASSFDRHQPQHF. The CDR3 DNA is TGCGCCAGCAGCTTCGACAGACATCAGCCCCAGCATTTT. The full variable domain, completed using reference TRBV5-1 and TRBJ1-5, is KAGVTQTPRYLIKTRGQQVTLSCSPISGHRSVSWYQQTPGQGLQFLFEYFSETQRNKGNFPGRFSGRQFSNSRSEMNVSTLELGDSALYLCASSFDRHQPQHFGDGTRLSIL.

The chain uses TRBV5-1 and TRBJ1-2; 9 positions match TRBD1. V dropped 4 bases and J dropped 4; count of bases not matched to a gene: 11. The CDR3 is 16 residues long. CDR1 SGHRS and CDR2 YFSETQ come from the germline V gene. This CDR3 reads CASSPGTGYFGYGYTF. The CDR3 coding sequence is TGCGCCAGCAGCCCCGGGACAGGGTATTTTGGCTATGGCTACACCTTC.

The genes are TRBV25-1 and TRBJ1-5; 8 nucleotides match TRBD1. Germline V gives CDR1 MGHDK, CDR2 SYGVNS. The CDR3 is made up of 14 amino acids. The junction had 5 bases not matched to a gene; V was cut back by 6 bases and J by 4 bases. The CDR3 here is CASSTTGANQPQHF. The CDR3 nucleotides are TGTGCCAGCAGCACGACAGGGGCTAATCAGCCCCAGCATTTT.

V is TRBV6-5 and J is TRBJ2-2, with D unclear. This CDR3 comprises 16 residues. The germline CDR1 and CDR2 sequences are MNHEY and SVGAGI. Trimming pared 2 bases from V and 3 bases from J, leaving 13 bases between. CDR3 loop: CASSYGGGYYTGELFF. In nucleotides, the CDR3 is TGTGCCAGCAGTTACGGCGGCGGTTACTACACCGGGGAGCTGTTTTTT.

The chain couples TRBV6-6 to TRBJ1-1; D ambiguous. Trimming pared 7 bases from V and 9 bases from J, leaving 12 bases between. This CDR3 has 11 amino acids. The V gene's germline CDR1 is MNHNY and CDR2 SVGAGI (reference sequence). The CDR3 here is CASTSVYQAFF. The CDR3 DNA is TGTGCCAGCACCAGCGTCTACCAAGCTTTCTTT.

The rearrangement links TRBV7-3 to TRBJ1-1; a weak D match, TRBD1 (5 bases). V was trimmed by 2 bases and J by 5 bases, leaving 12 bases between them. CDR1 and CDR2 from the germline V gene are SGHTA and FQGTGA. The CDR3 consists of 14 residues. The CDR3 is CASSLSGETTEAFF. CDR3 sequence (DNA): TGTGCCAGCAGCTTATCGGGGGAGACTACTGAAGCTTTCTTT.

The chain recombines TRBV13 with TRBJ2-7; 10 bases line up with TRBD2. V lost 8 bases to trimming and J lost 3 bases; unmatched junction nucleotides: 4. Germline V gives CDR1 PRHDT, CDR2 FYEKMQ (reference sequence). This CDR3 spans 13 amino acids. The CDR3 sequence: CASGRTSGYEQYF. DNA of the CDR3: TGTGCCAGCGGAAGGACTAGCGGCTACGAGCAGTACTTC.

This clone was detected only a few times. The chain is built from TRBV6-1 and TRBJ1-2; D not resolved. CDR3 size: 15 residues. Germline CDR1 is MNHNS and CDR2 is SASEGT. The ends were cut back, 0 bases at V and 4 bases at J, with 12 bases in the middle. The CDR3 sequence: CASSEASAVFYGYTF. CDR3 nucleotides: TGTGCCAGCAGTGAAGCGTCGGCGGTGTTCTATGGCTACACCTTC.

The chain couples TRBV2 to TRBJ2-3; TRBD2 matches 8 bases. The CDR3 contains 16 residues. The V gene's germline CDR1 is SNHLY and CDR2 FYNNEI. V was pared by 6 bases and J by 1 base, with 9 bases of the junction left unmatched. CDR3 sequence reads: CASRGGIAGRTDTQYF. The CDR3 DNA is TGTGCCAGCAGAGGCGGTATAGCGGGACGCACAGATACGCAGTATTTT.

Written as DNA, the CDR3 is TGTGCCAGCAGCTTAACGAACCAGCGGGACAATGAGCAGTTCTTC. Protein sequence: CASSLTNQRDNEQFF. The rearrangement joins TRBV7-3 to TRBJ2-1, with D maybe TRBD2 (6 bases). The germline V gene encodes CDR1 SGHTA and CDR2 FQGTGA. The CDR3 runs 15 residues. Trimming cost V 0 bases and J 5 bases, with 11 bases left between them.

This clone was seen once. J is TRBJ1-6 and V is TRBV7-9; D ambiguous. The germline V gene has CDR1 SEHNR and CDR2 FQNEAQ (reference sequence). V shed 7 bases and J shed 11 bases, with 12 bases lying between them. This CDR3 spans 12 amino acids. The CDR3 region is CASNRDGAPLHF. CDR3 nucleotide sequence: TGTGCCAGCAACCGGGATGGGGCACCCCTCCACTTT.

This clone was counted at least ten times. This chain connects TRBV9 to TRBJ1-2; D gene uncertain. Germline assignment: CDR1 SGDLS and CDR2 YYNGEE. The CDR3 is 15 amino acids. Trimming removed 2 bases from V and 2 bases from J, with 13 bases in between. The CDR3 loop reads CASSVVPDSNYGYTF. Here the CDR3 DNA reads TGTGCCAGCAGCGTGGTCCCCGACTCCAACTATGGCTACACCTTC.

As regards this clone: At one of its ends the junction is not consistent with the germline gene, which may arise from a read error. The chain uses TRBV6-1 and TRBJ2-3; D is unresolved. The CDR3 spans 12 residues. Germline lookup yields CDR1 MNHNS and CDR2 SASEGT. DNA of the CDR3: TGTGCCAGCAGTGAATATGAGACTCGCCTCGATTTT. Translation gives CASSEYETRLDF.

V and J are TRBV6-5 and TRBJ1-6; TRBD1 agrees at 7 bases. With V trimmed by 8 bases and J by 7 bases, 8 bases remained unmatched. Germline V gives CDR1 MNHEY, CDR2 SVGAGI. The CDR3 consists of 14 residues. The CDR3 DNA is TGTGCCAGCCGAGGGGACAGCCAAAATTCACCCCTCCACTTT. Its translation is CASRGDSQNSPLHF.

The V gene is TRBV7-5, the J gene TRBJ2-1; the table's D call, TRBD2, was not checked against the DNA. TRBV7-5 is recorded as a pseudogene. The CDR3 sequence is 16 residues long. The CDR3 loop is CVRSLAGGGTYNEQFF. As DNA, the CDR3 is TGTGTCAGAAGCTTAGCCGGAGGAGGGACCTACAATGAGCAGTTCTTC.

CDR3 nucleotide sequence: TGTGCCAGCAGTCAACAGGGGGCCGGTCAGCCCCAGCATTTT. Residues: CASSQQGAGQPQHF. This chain links TRBV2 with TRBJ1-5, with 9 bases matching TRBD1. Germline loops: CDR1 SNHLY, CDR2 FYNNEI. The CDR3 covers 14 residues. V shed 5 bases, J shed 6 bases, and the junction held 5 bases outside the gene matches.

This clone was observed at least ten times. The rearrangement joins TRBV7-9 to TRBJ1-1, with 7 positions matching TRBD1. This CDR3 is built from 15 residues. The trim removed 1 base at V and 8 bases at J, leaving 10 bases unmatched. Germline CDR1 reads SEHNR; CDR2 reads FQNEAQ (reference sequence). The CDR3 coding sequence is TGTGCCAGCAGCTTAGGAGGTAGACAGGGAGGCGAAGCTTTCTTT. Protein product: CASSLGGRQGGEAFF.